This passage covers 13 T cell receptor beta chains from one sample sequenced in a study of CD8+ T cells in alopecia areata. Documented treatment: oral pan-JAK inhibitor, 5-10 mg twice daily. After isolation, RNA underwent reverse transcription to generate cDNA as the sequencing template. Generated by immunoSEQ multiplex PCR, the TCRdb table keeps only in-frame clones and is missing some. This sample has about 110,000 clones, with 84% found just once. The material sequenced was CD8+ T cells sorted from blood, taken at week 24, from a patient treated with tofacitinib. The source of these receptors is a human donor with alopecia areata.

This chain links TRBV5-1 with TRBJ2-7; 8 nucleotides match TRBD1. The CDR3 is 13 residues long. With 4 bases clipped from V and 4 bases from J, the junction kept 4 bases outside the gene matches. Germline CDR1 and CDR2: SGHRS and YFSETQ. The CDR3 bases are TGCGCCAGCAGCACCGGGACAGGATACGAGCAGTACTTC. This codes for CASSTGTGYEQYF. The complete variable domain, with remaining parts taken from reference TRBV5-1 and TRBJ2-7, reads KAGVTQTPRYLIKTRGQQVTLSCSPISGHRSVSWYQQTPGQGLQFLFEYFSETQRNKGNFPGRFSGRQFSNSRSEMNVSTLELGDSALYLCASSTGTGYEQYFGPGTRLTVT.

The genes are TRBV13 and TRBJ2-1; D gene uncertain. The CDR3 is 15 amino acids. The V end lost 3 bases, the J end lost 4 bases, and 13 bases lay between the germline ends. Germline values: CDR1 PRHDT, CDR2 FYEKMQ (reference sequence). The CDR3 loop is CASSFRAYLYNEQFF. CDR3 coding DNA: TGTGCCAGCAGCTTCCGGGCCTACCTATACAATGAGCAGTTCTTC.

J is TRBJ2-3 and V is TRBV5-4; D is possibly TRBD1 or TRBD2 (5 bases each). V dropped 3 bases and J dropped 6 bases, with 11 bases sitting between them. This CDR3 contains 13 residues. CDR1 is SGHNT and CDR2 is YYREEE in the germline V gene (reference sequence). CDR3 DNA: TGTGCCAGCAGCTCGGGAAGACAGGATACGCAGTATTTT. Amino acids: CASSSGRQDTQYF.

The chain has TRBV29-1 and TRBJ2-7; D may be TRBD1 (6 bases). This CDR3 has 13 amino acids. V was clipped by 4 bases and J by 0 bases, with 10 bases between them. CDR1 is SQVTM and CDR2 is ANQGSEA in the germline V gene. CDR3 in DNA: TGCAGCGTTGGGACAGAGAGCTCCTACGAGCAGTACTTC. This codes for CSVGTESSYEQYF.

This clone was found once. The CDR3 DNA is TGTGCCAGCAGTTTGTCTGGGGGCACAGATACGCAGTATTTT. Its protein product is CASSLSGGTDTQYF. The chain joins TRBV27 to TRBJ2-3, with D hard to call. This CDR3 spans 14 amino acids. The germline CDR1 and CDR2 sequences are MNHEY and SMNVEV (reference sequence). Trimming took off 3 bases at V and 1 base at J, with 8 bases between the two ends.

The chain joins TRBV6-1 to TRBJ2-7; weak D call: TRBD2 (5 bases). This CDR3 has 12 residues. Germline-derived CDR1 and CDR2 are MNHNS and SASEGT. Trimming pared 6 bases from V and 3 bases from J, leaving 9 bases between. The CDR3 here is CASSPRGYEQYF. For the CDR3, the DNA is TGTGCCAGCAGCCCACGGGGCTACGAGCAGTACTTC.

The V call is TRBV6-1, the J call TRBJ2-7, with TRBD2 matching 8 bases. This CDR3 is built from 17 residues. Germline CDR1 and CDR2: MNHNS and SASEGT. V dropped 0 bases and J dropped 2; count of bases not matched to a gene: 9. The CDR3 DNA reads TGTGCCAGCAGTGAAGCCTTTGGGACTAGGATCGCCTACGAGCAGTACTTC. Translated, it gives CASSEAFGTRIAYEQYF.

This rearrangement joins TRBV27 to TRBJ1-2, with D possibly being TRBD1 (6 bases). V was trimmed by 5 bases and J by 4 bases, leaving 17 bases between them. From germline, CDR1 is MNHEY and CDR2 SMNVEV (reference sequence). The CDR3 has 15 residues. The CDR3 spells CASSTKQGGGYGYTF. The CDR3 DNA follows: TGTGCCAGCAGTACTAAACAGGGTGGGGGCTATGGCTACACCTTC.

The chain has TRBV15 and TRBJ2-7, with unresolved D. The CDR3 runs to 14 residues. V dropped 0 bases and J dropped 0 bases, with 6 bases sitting between them. Germline V gene data show CDR1 as LNHNV and CDR2 as YYDKDF (reference sequence). The DNA of the CDR3 is TGTGCCACCAGCAGAGATTTTTCCTCCTACGAGCAGTACTTC. Translated: CATSRDFSSYEQYF. Variable domain in full (rest from reference TRBV15 and TRBJ2-7): DAMVIQNPRYQVTQFGKPVTLSCSQTLNHNVMYWYQQKSSQAPKLLFHYYDKDFNNEADTPDNFQSRRPNTSFCFLDIRSPGLGDTAMYLCATSRDFSSYEQYFGPGTRLTVT.

This rearrangement joins TRBV25-1 to TRBJ2-3; D unclear. Per germline, CDR1 MGHDK and CDR2 SYGVNS. V was cut by 3 bases and J by 2 bases, with 12 bases left in between. The CDR3 runs to 15 residues. The CDR3 sequence is CASSEAYQHTDTQYF. The CDR3 DNA sequence: TGTGCCAGCAGTGAGGCATACCAGCACACAGATACGCAGTATTTT.

V gene TRBV4-2 combines with J gene TRBJ1-6, with 8 bases matching TRBD1. V shed 3 bases, J shed 7 bases, and the junction held 8 bases outside the gene matches. Germline loops: CDR1 LGHNA, CDR2 YNFKEQ. The length of the CDR3 is 16 residues. CDR3 in amino acids: CASSHGAGQENSPLHF. The CDR3 coding sequence is TGTGCCAGCAGCCACGGAGCGGGACAGGAGAATTCACCCCTCCACTTT.

The V gene is TRBV6-6, the J gene TRBJ2-7, with a weak D call TRBD2 (5 bases). V lost 8 bases and J 3 bases, leaving 8 bases between the germline ends. The CDR3 spans 11 residues. CDR1 and CDR2 (germline): MNHNY, SVGAGI (reference sequence). This CDR3 reads CASPGNYEQYF. For the CDR3, the DNA is TGTGCCAGCCCGGGAAACTACGAGCAGTACTTC.

This clone was detected only once. This chain uses TRBV7-9 with TRBJ1-1; a possible D gene is TRBD1 (5 bases). Germline loops: CDR1 SEHNR, CDR2 FQNEAQ (reference sequence). V gave up 5 bases and J gave up 2 bases, with 12 bases separating them. This CDR3 has 14 residues. For the CDR3, the DNA is TGTGCCAGCAGCCCGGAGACAGTAAACACTGAAGCTTTCTTT. Its translation is CASSPETVNTEAFF.